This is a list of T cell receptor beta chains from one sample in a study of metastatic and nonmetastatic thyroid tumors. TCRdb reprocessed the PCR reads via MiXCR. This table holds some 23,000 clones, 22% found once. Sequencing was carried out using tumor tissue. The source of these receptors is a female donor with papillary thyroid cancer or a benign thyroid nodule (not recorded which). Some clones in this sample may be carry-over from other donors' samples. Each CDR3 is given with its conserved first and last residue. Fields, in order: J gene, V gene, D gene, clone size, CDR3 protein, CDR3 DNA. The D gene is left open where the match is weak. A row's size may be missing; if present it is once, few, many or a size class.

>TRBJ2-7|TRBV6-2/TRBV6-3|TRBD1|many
CASRGQGSYEQYF
TGTGCCAGCAGGGGACAGGGCTCCTACGAGCAGTACTTC
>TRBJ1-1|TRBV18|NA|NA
CASSTYIGSAEAFF
TGTGCCAGCTCAACGTACATAGGAAGCGCTGAAGCTTTCTTT
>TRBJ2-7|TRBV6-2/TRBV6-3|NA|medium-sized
CASSYLIIKGGYEQYF
TGTGCCAGCAGTTACCTAATCATCAAGGGAGGCTACGAGCAGTACTTC
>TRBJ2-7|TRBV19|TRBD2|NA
CASSIELAGGRYEQYF
TGTGCCAGTAGTATCGAACTAGCGGGAGGACGGTACGAGCAGTACTTC
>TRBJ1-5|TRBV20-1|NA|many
CSASLPETYSNQPQHF
TGCAGTGCCTCCCTTCCGGAGACATATAGCAATCAGCCCCAGCATTTT
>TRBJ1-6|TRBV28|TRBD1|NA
CASRPWDRRDSPLHF
TGTGCCAGCAGACCATGGGACAGGCGGGATTCACCCCTCCACTTT
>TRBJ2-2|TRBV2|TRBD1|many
CASKGQENTGELFF
TGTGCCAGCAAGGGACAGGAGAACACCGGGGAGCTGTTTTTT
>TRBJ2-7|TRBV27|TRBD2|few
CASSRASGRASSYEQYF
TGTGCCAGCAGCAGAGCCTCGGGGAGGGCCTCCTCCTACGAGCAGTACTTC
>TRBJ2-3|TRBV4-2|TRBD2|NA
CASSQKREADTQYF
TGTGCCAGCAGCCAAAAGCGGGAGGCAGATACGCAGTATTTT
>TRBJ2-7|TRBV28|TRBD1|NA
CASSRQGGEQYF
TGTGCCAGCAGCCGACAGGGGGGCGAGCAGTACTTC